Described below is a single TCR beta chain sequence and its context. Germline assignment: CDR1 SGHNT and CDR2 YYREEE (reference sequence). The CDR3 is made up of 18 amino acids. V lost 4 bases to trimming and J lost 5 bases; unmatched junction nucleotides: 15. The data originate from a study of OX40 agonist ivuxolimab in advanced cancers. In the study overall: Patients got intravenous ivuxolimab at 0.01 to 10 mg/kg every 2 weeks.

Assay: immunoSEQ multiplex PCR; the TCRdb copy retains only in-frame clones and omits some. Of fewer than 120,000 clones listed, roughly 87% were seen once; the top ten hold approximately 0.29%. The TCR was taken from an adult with an advanced solid tumor such as melanoma, head and neck, liver or kidney cancer. The sequences come from CD4+ or CD8+ T cells sorted from blood, collected in a trial of the OX40 agonist ivuxolimab. The chain uses TRBV5-4 and TRBJ2-2, with 9 nucleotides matching TRBD1. The CDR3 bases are TGTGCCAGCAGCCAAGCCCCGGGACAGGGAAGGGGAACCGGGGAGCTGTTTTTT. This codes for CASSQAPGQGRGTGELFF. The whole variable domain, remainder taken from reference TRBV5-4 and TRBJ2-2, is ETGVTQSPTHLIKTRGQQVTLRCSSQSGHNTVSWYQQALGQGPQFIFQYYREEENGRGNFPPRFSGLQFPNYSSELNVNALELDDSALYLCASSQAPGQGRGTGELFFGEGSRLTVL.